The 21 T cell receptor beta chains listed next were all sequenced from one sample in a study of T cell changes during pregnancy in multiple sclerosis. The table came from immunoSEQ multiplex PCR; TCRdb's copy has only in-frame clones and leaves some out. The profile shows approximately 83,000 clones, approximately 92% of them singletons. The starting material was peripheral blood, obtained in the first trimester of pregnancy. These receptor sequences come from a female donor with multiple sclerosis, enrolled in a pregnancy study.

The chain employs TRBV6-5 and TRBJ2-5, with D perhaps matching TRBD1 (7 bases). Germline-derived CDR1 and CDR2 are MNHEY and SVGAGI. V gave up 2 bases and J gave up 7 bases, with 11 bases separating them. The CDR3 sequence is 13 residues long. Written as DNA, the CDR3 is TGTGCCAGCAGTTACGGGACAGCGGGGACCCAGTACTTC. As protein: CASSYGTAGTQYF.

This clone was seen only once. The V and J genes are TRBV12-5 and TRBJ2-7; 11 bases fit TRBD2. The CDR3 consists of 17 residues. Germline values: CDR1 LGHNT, CDR2 FRNRAP. The V gene end was trimmed by 2 bases and the J gene end by 0 bases; junction bases not matched to a gene: 6. CDR3: CASGLPPGTSGSYEQYF. In DNA, the CDR3 is TGTGCTAGTGGTTTGCCCCCTGGGACTAGCGGCTCCTACGAGCAGTACTTC. Together with reference TRBV12-5 and TRBJ2-7, the CDR3 gives the full variable domain: DARVTQTPRHKVTEMGQEVTMRCQPILGHNTVFWYRQTMMQGLELLAYFRNRAPLDDSGMPKDRFSAEMPDATLATLKIQPSEPRDSAVYFCASGLPPGTSGSYEQYFGPGTRLTVT.

The V and J genes are TRBV7-9 and TRBJ2-1, with D maybe TRBD1 (6 bases). Looked up from germline, CDR1 is SEHNR and CDR2 is FQNEAQ (reference sequence). The V end lost 5 bases, the J end lost 6 bases, and 11 bases lay between the germline ends. The CDR3 is made up of 13 amino acids. CDR3 protein: CASSRLDSNEQFF. The CDR3 coding sequence is TGTGCCAGCAGCCGTCTGGACAGCAATGAGCAGTTCTTC.

The genes are TRBV11-3 and TRBJ1-3; a possible D gene is TRBD1 (5 bases). The V gene's germline CDR1 is SGHNT and CDR2 YENEEA. V shed 5 bases and J shed 4 bases, with 21 bases lying between them. CDR3 size: 17 residues. CDR3 sequence (DNA): TGTGCCAGCAGCCCTTCGGACACCGGGGGACCCGGAAACACCATATATTTT. It yields the protein CASSPSDTGGPGNTIYF. Drawing the rest from reference TRBV11-3 and TRBJ1-3, the complete variable domain is EAGVVQSPRYKIIEKKQPVAFWCNPISGHNTLYWYLQNLGQGPELLIRYENEEAVDDSQLPKDRFSAERLKGVDSTLKIQPAELGDSAVYLCASSPSDTGGPGNTIYFGEGSWLTVV.

The chain links TRBV7-9 to TRBJ1-2; the D is unclear. In germline, CDR1 is SEHNR, CDR2 FQNEAQ (reference sequence). The V end was cut by 7 bases, the J end by 4 bases, with 13 bases between. The CDR3 covers 13 residues. The CDR3 loop reads CASTLAALYGYTF. Here the CDR3 DNA reads TGTGCCAGCACCTTGGCGGCCCTCTATGGCTACACCTTC.

The genes are TRBV5-1 and TRBJ1-6; the D gene is possibly TRBD1 (6 bases). CDR1 and CDR2 from the germline V gene are SGHRS and YFSETQ. Deletions cut 0 bases from V and 5 bases from J, with 9 bases between. This CDR3 contains 15 residues. CDR3 loop: CASSLGDTNNSPLHF. For the CDR3, the DNA is TGCGCCAGCAGCTTGGGGGACACTAATAATTCACCCCTCCACTTT. The variable domain in full, with the rest retrieved from reference TRBV5-1 and TRBJ1-6, is KAGVTQTPRYLIKTRGQQVTLSCSPISGHRSVSWYQQTPGQGLQFLFEYFSETQRNKGNFPGRFSGRQFSNSRSEMNVSTLELGDSALYLCASSLGDTNNSPLHFGNGTRLTVT.

Many counts were recorded for this clone. The sample holds other DNA sequences that translate to the same CDR3. The chain recombines TRBV19 with TRBJ2-1; TRBD1 agrees at 8 bases. The CDR3 extends over 12 amino acids. Trimming cost V 8 bases and J 4 bases; bases outside gene matches: 1. Looked up from germline, CDR1 is LNHDA and CDR2 is SQIVND (reference sequence). The CDR3 bases are TGTGCCAGTCGGGACAGGTACAATGAGCAGTTCTTC. It translates to CASRDRYNEQFF.

Only one count was recorded for this clone. The chain joins TRBV19 to TRBJ2-5; 14 bases fit TRBD2. The CDR3 is 17 amino acids. The V gene end was trimmed by 3 bases and the J gene end by 0 bases; junction bases not matched to a gene: 3. CDR1 is LNHDA and CDR2 is SQIVND in the germline V gene (reference sequence). The CDR3 nucleotides are TGTGCCAGTAGTATGGGGACTAGCGGGGGTTACCAAGAGACCCAGTACTTC. It codes for CASSMGTSGGYQETQYF.

V usage is TRBV5-1 and J usage is TRBJ1-5, with TRBD1 matching over 7 bases. The CDR3 totals 15 residues. Per germline, CDR1 SGHRS and CDR2 YFSETQ. V shed 0 bases, J shed 5 bases, and the junction held 5 bases outside the gene matches. In DNA form, the CDR3 reads TGCGCCAGCAGCTTGGGGGACAGCTCAGATCAGCCCCAGCATTTT. Encoded protein: CASSLGDSSDQPQHF. The full variable domain, its missing parts supplied by reference TRBV5-1 and TRBJ1-5, is KAGVTQTPRYLIKTRGQQVTLSCSPISGHRSVSWYQQTPGQGLQFLFEYFSETQRNKGNFPGRFSGRQFSNSRSEMNVSTLELGDSALYLCASSLGDSSDQPQHFGDGTRLSIL.

The chain joins TRBV10-3 to TRBJ2-1; D might be TRBD2 (6 bases). Germline values: CDR1 ENHRY, CDR2 SYGVKD. This CDR3 comprises 15 residues. V was trimmed by 2 bases and J by 5 bases, leaving 13 bases between them. The CDR3 DNA follows: TGTGCCATCAGTGAGCCTCCGGGACTCAACAATGAGCAGTTCTTC. Protein product: CAISEPPGLNNEQFF.

The chain links TRBV25-1 to TRBJ2-7, with TRBD1 matching 11 bases. This CDR3 contains 16 residues. Looked up from germline, CDR1 is MGHDK and CDR2 is SYGVNS. The V and J ends lost 10 bases and 3 bases, in that order; junction bases with no gene match: 14. The CDR3 here is CATIPDPGQGDYEQYF. The CDR3 coding sequence is TGTGCCACCATTCCCGACCCGGGACAGGGGGACTACGAGCAGTACTTC.

J is TRBJ1-4 and V is TRBV5-8; perhaps TRBD1 as D (6 bases). CDR1 SGHTS and CDR2 YDEGEE come from the germline V gene. The CDR3 loop spans 14 amino acids. V gave up 3 bases and J gave up 7 bases, with 13 bases separating them. The CDR3 sequence is CASSSQGSGEKLFF. The DNA for the CDR3 is TGTGCCAGCAGCTCACAGGGTAGTGGTGAAAAACTGTTTTTT. Full variable domain (missing parts from reference TRBV5-8 and TRBJ1-4): EAGVTQSPTHLIKTRGQQATLRCSPISGHTSVYWYQQALGLGLQFLLWYDEGEERNRGNFPPRFSGRQFPNYSSELNVNALELEDSALYLCASSSQGSGEKLFFGSGTQLSVL.

As to this clone: In the same sample, other DNA sequences code for this CDR3. This chain joins TRBV27 and TRBJ1-5; D is perhaps TRBD1 (5 bases). The CDR3 contains 13 residues. V gave up 0 bases and J gave up 7 bases, with 7 bases separating them. Germline V gives CDR1 MNHEY, CDR2 SMNVEV (reference sequence). CDR3 DNA: TGTGCCAGCAGTTTATCGACAGAGCAGCCCCAGCATTTT. Translation: CASSLSTEQPQHF.

The genes are TRBV5-1 and TRBJ1-2, with a possible D match to TRBD1 (6 bases). Germline lookup yields CDR1 SGHRS and CDR2 YFSETQ. The CDR3 length is 14 residues. V lost 2 bases, J lost 8 bases, and 16 bases lay in between. CDR3 amino acids: CASSLAQGSGGYTF. CDR3 DNA sequence: TGCGCCAGCAGCTTAGCACAGGGATCTGGAGGCTACACCTTC.

This rearrangement joins TRBV7-3 to TRBJ2-5; 8 nucleotides align to TRBD1. The germline gives CDR1 SGHTA, CDR2 FQGTGA. Trimming at V came to 5 bases and at J to 4 bases, leaving 18 bases not matched to a gene. The CDR3 is 18 amino acids. CDR3 residues: CASSPFAGRGRLRETQYF. CDR3 sequence (DNA): TGTGCCAGCAGCCCCTTCGCAGGCAGGGGGCGCCTCAGAGAGACCCAGTACTTC.

This rearrangement joins TRBV18 to TRBJ2-1, with 9 bases aligning to TRBD1. The V gene's germline CDR1 is KGHSH and CDR2 LQKENI. The CDR3 spans 16 residues. V shed 2 bases, J shed 7 bases, and the junction held 9 bases outside the gene matches. The CDR3 sequence is CASSPGTGRFMNEQFF. The CDR3 DNA is TGTGCCAGCTCACCAGGGACAGGGCGATTCATGAATGAGCAGTTCTTC.

CDR3 DNA sequence: TGTGCCAGCAGCCCCGTTTTCTCAACCAGGGGAGAGCAGTACTTC. The encoded protein is CASSPVFSTRGEQYF. The chain uses TRBV7-9 and TRBJ2-7; TRBD1 is a possible D gene (6 bases). The CDR3 is made up of 15 amino acids. CDR1 and CDR2 from the germline V gene are SEHNR and FQNEAQ (reference sequence). The germline V and J ends were trimmed by 5 bases and 7 bases, with 21 bases remaining between them.

This sequence joins TRBV6-6 and TRBJ1-1; D gene unclear. CDR3 length: 13 residues. CDR1 and CDR2 from the germline V gene are MNHNY and SVGAGI (reference sequence). V was shortened by 0 bases and J by 6 bases, with 8 bases between the two germline ends. The CDR3 is CASSYSSGSEAFF. In DNA, the CDR3 is TGTGCCAGCAGTTACTCATCGGGGTCTGAAGCTTTCTTT.

This sequence joins TRBV4-2 and TRBJ1-2; TRBD1 is a possible D gene (5 bases). V lost 1 base and J 6 bases, leaving 15 bases between the germline ends. CDR1 is LGHNA and CDR2 is YNFKEQ in the germline V gene. The CDR3 is made up of 15 amino acids. This chain's CDR3 is CASSQVSGLADGYTF. CDR3 nucleotide sequence: TGTGCCAGCAGCCAAGTCTCAGGGCTCGCTGATGGCTACACCTTC.

The V call is TRBV2, the J call TRBJ1-2; unclear D gene. With 4 bases removed from V and 4 bases from J, the gap between germline ends came to 10 bases. The germline V gene encodes CDR1 SNHLY and CDR2 FYNNEI. The CDR3 is made up of 13 amino acids. CDR3 nucleotides: TGTGCCAGCAGTGTATCGGGGTCCTATGGCTACACCTTC. This sequence encodes CASSVSGSYGYTF.

The chain employs TRBV10-3 and TRBJ2-7, with D possibly TRBD2 on 6 matching bases. Trimming took 8 bases from V and 7 from J, leaving 18 bases between them. CDR3 length: 13 residues. CDR1 and CDR2 from the germline V gene are ENHRY and SYGVKD. The CDR3 region has the DNA TGTGCCATCCAACCGGCTAGCGTGTGGGAGCAGTACTTC. It yields the protein CAIQPASVWEQYF.